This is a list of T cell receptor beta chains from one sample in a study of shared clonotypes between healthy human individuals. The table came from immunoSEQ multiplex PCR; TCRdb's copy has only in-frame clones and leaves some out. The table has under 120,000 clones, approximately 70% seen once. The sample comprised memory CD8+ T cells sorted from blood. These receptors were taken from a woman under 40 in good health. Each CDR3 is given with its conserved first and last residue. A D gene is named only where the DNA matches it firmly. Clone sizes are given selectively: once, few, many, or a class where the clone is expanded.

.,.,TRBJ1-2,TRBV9,CASSVEGTTRFGYTF,TGTGCCAGCAGCGTCGAGGGGACAACCCGATTTGGCTACACCTTC
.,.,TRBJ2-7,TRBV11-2,CASSSLLSPYEQYF,TGTGCCAGCAGCTCCCTTTTAAGTCCCTACGAGCAGTACTTC
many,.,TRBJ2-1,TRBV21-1,CASSKFWAGRLNEQFF,TGTGCCAGCAGCAAATTTTGGGCGGGCCGTCTCAATGAGCAGTTCTTC
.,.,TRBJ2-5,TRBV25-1,CASSEGQTQETQYF,TGTGCCAGCAGTGAAGGACAGACCCAAGAGACCCAGTACTTC
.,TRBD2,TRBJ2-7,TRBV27,CASSKDGRLAGEQYF,TGTGCCAGCAGTAAGGACGGTAGGCTAGCGGGGGAGCAGTACTTC
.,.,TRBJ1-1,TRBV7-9,CASSPRTEKAFF,TGTGCCAGCAGCCCTAGGACGGAGAAAGCTTTCTTT
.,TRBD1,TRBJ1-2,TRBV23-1,CASSQRHQGDYGYTF,TGCGCCAGCAGTCAACGCCATCAGGGGGACTATGGCTACACCTTC
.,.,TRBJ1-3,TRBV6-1,CASSETNLGNTIYF,TGTGCCAGCAGTGAAACCAATCTCGGAAACACCATATATTTT
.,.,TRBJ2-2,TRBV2,CASSEAGADDTGELFF,TGTGCCAGCAGTGAGGCAGGGGCCGACGACACCGGGGAGCTGTTTTTT
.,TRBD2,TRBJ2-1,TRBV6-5,CASSLSSGSYNEQFF,TGTGCCAGCAGCCTTTCTAGCGGGAGTTACAATGAGCAGTTCTTC
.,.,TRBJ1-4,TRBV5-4,CASSRRGRGDEKLFF,TGTGCCAGCAGCCGCAGGGGTCGCGGGGATGAAAAACTGTTTTTT
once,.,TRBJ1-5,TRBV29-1,CSVKDSGENQPQHF,TGCAGCGTTAAGGATTCCGGGGAAAATCAGCCCCAGCATTTT
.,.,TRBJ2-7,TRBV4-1,CASSRTSTMTYEQYF,TGCGCCAGCAGCCGAACTAGTACCATGACCTACGAGCAGTACTTC
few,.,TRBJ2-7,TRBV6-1,CASSDFHSYEQYF,TGTGCCAGCAGTGATTTCCACTCCTACGAGCAGTACTTC
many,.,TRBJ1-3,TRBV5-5,CASSMQEAGNTIYF,TGTGCCAGCAGCATGCAGGAGGCTGGAAACACCATATATTTT
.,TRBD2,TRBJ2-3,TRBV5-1,CASSPGTSGGADTQYF,TGCGCCAGCAGCCCCGGGACTTCCGGGGGGGCAGATACGCAGTATTTT
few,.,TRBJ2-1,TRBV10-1,CASTQYVGDYNEQFF,TGCGCCAGCACCCAATACGTGGGGGACTACAATGAGCAGTTCTTC
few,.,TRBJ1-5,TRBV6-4,CASSEGANQPQHF,TGTGCCAGCAGTGAGGGGGCAAACCAGCCCCAGCATTTT
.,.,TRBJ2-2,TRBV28,CASSRGLNTGELFF,TGTGCCAGCAGTAGGGGACTCAACACCGGGGAGCTGTTTTTT
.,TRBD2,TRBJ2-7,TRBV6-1,CASSERLAGAWYEQYF,TGTGCCAGCAGTGAGCGACTAGCGGGGGCATGGTACGAGCAGTACTTC
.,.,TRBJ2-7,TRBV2,CASSVVTQPNEQYF,TGTGCCAGCAGTGTAGTAACCCAGCCCAACGAGCAGTACTTC
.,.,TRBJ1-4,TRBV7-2,CASSFFGRNLFF,TGTGCCAGCAGCTTCTTCGGACGAAATCTGTTTTTT
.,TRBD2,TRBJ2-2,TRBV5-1,CASSLELTSGGNTGELFF,TGCGCCAGCAGCTTGGAATTGACTAGCGGGGGGAACACCGGGGAGCTGTTTTTT
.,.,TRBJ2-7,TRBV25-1,CASSGGSRGANYEQYF,TGTGCCAGCAGTGGTGGATCGCGCGGGGCGAACTACGAGCAGTACTTC
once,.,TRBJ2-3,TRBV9,CASSPSSSGQAWDTQYF,TGTGCCAGCAGCCCCAGTAGTAGCGGACAGGCCTGGGATACGCAGTATTTT
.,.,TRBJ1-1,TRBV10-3,CAISESGQGYMNTEAFF,TGTGCCATCAGTGAGTCCGGGCAGGGCTATATGAACACTGAAGCTTTCTTT
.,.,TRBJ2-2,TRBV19,CASKPLYSGHTGELFF,TGTGCCAGCAAACCCCTCTATAGCGGACACACCGGGGAGCTGTTTTTT
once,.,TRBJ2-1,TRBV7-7,CASSLVWVQSLNEQFF,TGTGCCAGCAGCTTAGTGTGGGTTCAGTCGCTTAATGAGCAGTTCTTC
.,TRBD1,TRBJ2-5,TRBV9,CASSAEGTAQETQYF,TGTGCCAGCAGCGCCGAGGGGACAGCTCAAGAGACCCAGTACTTC
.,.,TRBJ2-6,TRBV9,CASSGPRYSGANVLTF,TGTGCCAGCAGCGGTCCACGTTACTCTGGGGCCAACGTCCTGACTTTC
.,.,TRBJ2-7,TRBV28,CASSPSRGYEQYF,TGTGCCAGCAGTCCAAGCCGGGGGTACGAGCAGTACTTC
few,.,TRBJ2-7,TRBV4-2,CASSPYRVHEQYF,TGTGCCAGCAGCCCCTACAGGGTCCACGAGCAGTACTTC